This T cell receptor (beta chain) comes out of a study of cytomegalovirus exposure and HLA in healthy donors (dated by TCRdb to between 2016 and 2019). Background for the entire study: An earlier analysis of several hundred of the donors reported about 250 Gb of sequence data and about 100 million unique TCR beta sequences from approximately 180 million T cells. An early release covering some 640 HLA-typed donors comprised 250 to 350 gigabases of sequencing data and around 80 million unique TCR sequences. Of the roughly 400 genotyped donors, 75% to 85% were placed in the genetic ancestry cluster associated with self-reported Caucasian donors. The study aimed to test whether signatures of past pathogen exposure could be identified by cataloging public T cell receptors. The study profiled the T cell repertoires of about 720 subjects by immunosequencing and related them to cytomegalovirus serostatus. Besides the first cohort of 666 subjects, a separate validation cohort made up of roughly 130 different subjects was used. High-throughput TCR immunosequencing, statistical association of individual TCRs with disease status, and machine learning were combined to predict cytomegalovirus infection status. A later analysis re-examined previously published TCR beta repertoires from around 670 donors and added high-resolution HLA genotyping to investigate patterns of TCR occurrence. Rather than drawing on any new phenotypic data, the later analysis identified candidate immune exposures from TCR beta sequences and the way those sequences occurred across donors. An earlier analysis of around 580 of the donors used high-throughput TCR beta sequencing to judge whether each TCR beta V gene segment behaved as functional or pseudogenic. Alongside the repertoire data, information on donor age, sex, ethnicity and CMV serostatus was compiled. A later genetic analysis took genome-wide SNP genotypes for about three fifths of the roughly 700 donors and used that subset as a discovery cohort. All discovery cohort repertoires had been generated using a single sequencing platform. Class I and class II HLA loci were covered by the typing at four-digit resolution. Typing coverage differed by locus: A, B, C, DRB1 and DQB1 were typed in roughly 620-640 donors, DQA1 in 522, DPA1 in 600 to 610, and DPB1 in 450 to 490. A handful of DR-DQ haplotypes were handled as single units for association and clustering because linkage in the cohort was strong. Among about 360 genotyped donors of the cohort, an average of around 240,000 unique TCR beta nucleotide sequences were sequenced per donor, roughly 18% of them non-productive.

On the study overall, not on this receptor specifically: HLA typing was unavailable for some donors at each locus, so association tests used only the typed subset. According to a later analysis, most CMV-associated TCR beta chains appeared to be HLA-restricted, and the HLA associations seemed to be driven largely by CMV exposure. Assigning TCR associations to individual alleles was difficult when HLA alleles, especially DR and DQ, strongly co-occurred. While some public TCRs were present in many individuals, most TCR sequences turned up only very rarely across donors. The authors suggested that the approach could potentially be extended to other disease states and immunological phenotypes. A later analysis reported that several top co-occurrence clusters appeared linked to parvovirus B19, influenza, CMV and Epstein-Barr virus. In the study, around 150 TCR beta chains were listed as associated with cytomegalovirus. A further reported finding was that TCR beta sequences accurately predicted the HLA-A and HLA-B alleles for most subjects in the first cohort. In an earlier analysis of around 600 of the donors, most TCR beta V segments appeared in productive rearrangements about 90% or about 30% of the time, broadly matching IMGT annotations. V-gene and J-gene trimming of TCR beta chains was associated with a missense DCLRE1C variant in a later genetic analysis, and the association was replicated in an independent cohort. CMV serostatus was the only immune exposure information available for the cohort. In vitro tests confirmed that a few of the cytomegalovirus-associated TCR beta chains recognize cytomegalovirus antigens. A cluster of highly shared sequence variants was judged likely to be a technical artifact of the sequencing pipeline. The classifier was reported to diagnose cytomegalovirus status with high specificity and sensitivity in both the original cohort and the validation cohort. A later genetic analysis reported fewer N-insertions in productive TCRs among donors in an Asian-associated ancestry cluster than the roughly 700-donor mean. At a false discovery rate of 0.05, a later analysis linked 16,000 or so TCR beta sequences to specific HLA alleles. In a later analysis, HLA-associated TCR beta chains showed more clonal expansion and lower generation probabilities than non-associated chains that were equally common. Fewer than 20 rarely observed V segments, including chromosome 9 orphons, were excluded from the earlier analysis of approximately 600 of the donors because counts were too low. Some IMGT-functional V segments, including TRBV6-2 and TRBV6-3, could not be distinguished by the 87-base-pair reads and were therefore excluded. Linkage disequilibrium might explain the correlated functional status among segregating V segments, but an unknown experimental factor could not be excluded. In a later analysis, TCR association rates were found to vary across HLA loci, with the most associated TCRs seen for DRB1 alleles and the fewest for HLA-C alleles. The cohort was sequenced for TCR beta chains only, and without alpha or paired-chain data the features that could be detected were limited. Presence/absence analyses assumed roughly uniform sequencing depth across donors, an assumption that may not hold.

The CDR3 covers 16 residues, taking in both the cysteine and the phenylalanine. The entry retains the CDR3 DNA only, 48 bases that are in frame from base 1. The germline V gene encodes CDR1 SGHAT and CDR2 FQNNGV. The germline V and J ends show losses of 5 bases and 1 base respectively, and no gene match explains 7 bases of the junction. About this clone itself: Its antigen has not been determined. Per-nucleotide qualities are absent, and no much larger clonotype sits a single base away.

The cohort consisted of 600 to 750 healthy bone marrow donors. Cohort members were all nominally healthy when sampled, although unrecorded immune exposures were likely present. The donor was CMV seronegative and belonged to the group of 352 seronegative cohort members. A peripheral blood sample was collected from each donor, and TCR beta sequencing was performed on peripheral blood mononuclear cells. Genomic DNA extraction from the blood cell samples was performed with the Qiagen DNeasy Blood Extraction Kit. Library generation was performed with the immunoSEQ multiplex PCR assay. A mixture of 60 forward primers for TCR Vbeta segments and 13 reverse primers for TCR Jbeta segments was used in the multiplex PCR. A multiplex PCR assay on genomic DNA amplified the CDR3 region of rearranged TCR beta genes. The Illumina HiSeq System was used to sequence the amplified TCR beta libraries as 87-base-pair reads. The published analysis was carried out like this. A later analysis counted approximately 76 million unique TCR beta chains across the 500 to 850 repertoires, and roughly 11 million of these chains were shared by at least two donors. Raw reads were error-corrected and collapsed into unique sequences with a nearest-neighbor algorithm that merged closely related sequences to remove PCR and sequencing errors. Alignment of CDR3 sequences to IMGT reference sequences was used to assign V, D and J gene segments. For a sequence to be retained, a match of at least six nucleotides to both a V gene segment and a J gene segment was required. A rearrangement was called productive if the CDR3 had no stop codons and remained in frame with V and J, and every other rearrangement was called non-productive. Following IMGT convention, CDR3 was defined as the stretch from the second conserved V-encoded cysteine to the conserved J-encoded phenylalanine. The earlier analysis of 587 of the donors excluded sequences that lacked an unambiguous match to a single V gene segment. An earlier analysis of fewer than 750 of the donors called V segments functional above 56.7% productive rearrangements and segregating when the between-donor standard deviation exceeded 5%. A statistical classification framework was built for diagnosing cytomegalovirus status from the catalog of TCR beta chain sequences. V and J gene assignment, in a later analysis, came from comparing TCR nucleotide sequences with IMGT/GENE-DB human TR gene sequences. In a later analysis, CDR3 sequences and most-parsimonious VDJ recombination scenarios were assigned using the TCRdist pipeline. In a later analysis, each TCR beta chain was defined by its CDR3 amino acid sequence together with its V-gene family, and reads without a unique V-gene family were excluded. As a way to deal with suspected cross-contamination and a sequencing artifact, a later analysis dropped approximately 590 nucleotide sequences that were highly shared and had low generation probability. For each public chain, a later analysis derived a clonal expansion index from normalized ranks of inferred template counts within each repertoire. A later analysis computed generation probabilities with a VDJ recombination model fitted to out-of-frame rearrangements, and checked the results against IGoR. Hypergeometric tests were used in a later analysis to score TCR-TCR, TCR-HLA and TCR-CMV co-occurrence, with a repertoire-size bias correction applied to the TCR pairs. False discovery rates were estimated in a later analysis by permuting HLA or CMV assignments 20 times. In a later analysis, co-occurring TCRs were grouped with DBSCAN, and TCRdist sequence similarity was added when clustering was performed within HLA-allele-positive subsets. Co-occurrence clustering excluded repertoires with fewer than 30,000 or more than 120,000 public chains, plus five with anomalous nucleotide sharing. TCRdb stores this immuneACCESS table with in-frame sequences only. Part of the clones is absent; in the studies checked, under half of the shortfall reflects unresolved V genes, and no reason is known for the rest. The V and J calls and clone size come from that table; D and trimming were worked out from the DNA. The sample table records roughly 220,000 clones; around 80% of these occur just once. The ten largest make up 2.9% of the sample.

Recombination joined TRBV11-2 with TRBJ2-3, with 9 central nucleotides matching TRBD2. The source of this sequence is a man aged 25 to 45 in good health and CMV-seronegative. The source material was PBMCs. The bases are TGTGCCAGCAGCGCCCTTAGCGGGGGTGGCACAGATACGCAGTATTTT. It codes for CASSALSGGGTDTQYF.